A single sample is the source of the 17 T cell receptor beta chains below, sequenced in a study of blood T cell repertoires in COVID-19 (TCRdb year 2020). Receptor libraries were prepared by the immunoSEQ multiplex PCR assay. TCRdb took this table from immuneACCESS and kept in-frame rearrangements with V and J called. Such tables lack part of the clones; where checked against another copy, unresolved V genes explain under half of the gap, and the rest is unexplained. In this sample the table shows more than 200,000 clones, approximately 80% of which occur a single time. The top ten hold around 27% of the sample. Material for sequencing was peripheral blood. Source of these receptors: a man aged 40-55 years with acute or convalescent COVID-19.

V gene TRBV12-3 or TRBV12-4 combines with J gene TRBJ1-6, with a weak D call TRBD1 (5 bases). Trimming took 6 bases from V and 8 from J, leaving 8 bases between them. The CDR3 is made up of 12 amino acids. The CDR3 region is CASSSGYSPLHF. The CDR3 nucleotides read TGTGCCAGCAGCTCAGGGTATTCACCCCTCCACTTT.

CDR3 bases: TGTGCCAGCAGCCCACAGACGGCCAACTATGGCTACACCTTC. It encodes CASSPQTANYGYTF. The rearrangement links TRBV7-2 to TRBJ1-2; D gene unclear. The V end was cut by 5 bases, the J end by 2 bases, with 12 bases between. This CDR3 has 14 amino acids. Germline CDR1 reads SGHTA; CDR2 reads FQGNSA.

The sample holds one count of this clone. V and J are TRBV14 and TRBJ2-1; no clear D. The CDR3 totals 13 residues. The germline V and J ends were trimmed by 1 base and 7 bases, with 8 bases remaining between them. Germline lookup yields CDR1 SGHDN and CDR2 FVKESK. This CDR3 reads CASSQVLRNEQFF. The CDR3 DNA reads TGTGCCAGCAGCCAAGTTCTTCGGAATGAGCAGTTCTTC.

The chain links TRBV18 to TRBJ1-6, with TRBD1 matching over 7 bases. CDR1 KGHSH and CDR2 LQKENI come from the germline V gene. The CDR3 is 14 residues long. J was trimmed by 5 bases and V by 4 bases; bases with no gene match: 2. The CDR3 loop reads CASSRGQDNSPLHF. The CDR3 DNA sequence: TGTGCCAGCTCACGAGGACAGGATAATTCACCCCTCCACTTT.

The chain carries TRBV3-1 (or the pseudogene TRBV3-2) and TRBJ1-1, with D hard to call. Germline V lookup: CDR1 LGHDT, CDR2 YNNKEL (reference sequence). V dropped 5 bases and J dropped 4 bases, with 5 bases sitting between them. This CDR3 is 11 amino acids long. The CDR3 bases are TGTGCCAGCAGCTCCTTCACTGAAGCTTTCTTT. This gives the protein CASSSFTEAFF.

This clone is a singleton in its sample. The gene calls are TRBV3-1 (or the pseudogene TRBV3-2) and TRBJ1-2; D call uncertain. Trimming stripped 1 base from V and 6 bases from J, with 12 bases between. This CDR3 is 14 amino acids long. Germline CDR1 is LGHDT and CDR2 is YNNKEL (reference sequence). CDR3 sequence: CASSQVETGDGYTF. CDR3 in DNA: TGTGCCAGCAGCCAAGTAGAGACGGGTGATGGCTACACCTTC.

The rearrangement uses TRBV7-9 and TRBJ1-1; the D gene is possibly TRBD1 (6 bases). In germline, CDR1 is SEHNR, CDR2 FQNEAQ (reference sequence). Trimming left V 1 base short and J 9 bases short, with 12 bases between. This CDR3 has 13 amino acids. The CDR3 protein is CASSLDRAGQAFF. Written as DNA, the CDR3 is TGTGCCAGCAGCTTAGACAGGGCGGGCCAAGCTTTCTTT. The full variable domain, completed using reference TRBV7-9 and TRBJ1-1, is DTGVSQNPRHKITKRGQNVTFRCDPISEHNRLYWYRQTLGQGPEFLTYFQNEAQLEKSRLLSDRFSAERPKGSFSTLEIQRTEQGDSAMYLCASSLDRAGQAFFGQGTRLTVV.

The genes are TRBV5-1 and TRBJ1-2; D is possibly TRBD1 (5 bases). The germline gives CDR1 SGHRS, CDR2 YFSETQ. CDR3 size: 15 residues. The ends were cut back, 4 bases at V and 4 bases at J, with 17 bases in the middle. The CDR3 sequence: CASSVAAGDIYGYTF. The CDR3 bases are TGCGCCAGCAGCGTGGCGGCGGGGGATATCTATGGCTACACCTTC.

This chain uses TRBV23-1 with TRBJ1-1; 7 nucleotides agree with TRBD1. TRBV23-1 is an ORF; its function is uncertain. This CDR3 spans 17 amino acids. V lost 9 bases to trimming and J lost 0 bases; unmatched junction nucleotides: 16. CDR3 nucleotide sequence: TGCGCCAGGACTCTCGTAGGGGGCAGGCCGTTGAACACTGAAGCTTTCTTT. Translating gives CARTLVGGRPLNTEAFF.

The chain carries TRBV9 and TRBJ1-1, with unresolved D. CDR1 is SGDLS and CDR2 is YYNGEE in the germline V gene. Trimming pared 0 bases from V and 5 bases from J, leaving 8 bases between. This CDR3 has 13 amino acids. CDR3 in DNA: TGTGCCAGCAGCGTAGGGCCGGAGACTGAAGCTTTCTTT. It codes for CASSVGPETEAFF.

This chain joins TRBV10-3 and TRBJ1-2; no definite D call. This CDR3 region has 15 residues. CDR1 ENHRY and CDR2 SYGVKD come from the germline V gene. Between the trimmed V and J ends, which lost 0 bases and 14 bases, there was a span of 22 bases. The chain's CDR3 is CAISESIGVRDYLTF. The DNA of the CDR3 is TGTGCCATCAGTGAGTCGATCGGGGTTCGTGACTATTTAACCTTC.

This sequence joins TRBV30 and TRBJ1-2; D remains unclear. The CDR3 is 15 residues long. CDR1 is GTSNPN and CDR2 is SVGIG in the germline V gene (reference sequence). Trimming cost V 0 bases and J 5 bases, with 16 bases left between them. The chain's CDR3 is CAWSVLHGGFYGYTF. As DNA, the CDR3 is TGTGCCTGGAGTGTGCTTCATGGCGGGTTTTATGGCTACACCTTC.

In regard to this clone: Other nucleotide sequences in the sample specify the same CDR3. V usage is TRBV7-3 and J usage is TRBJ2-3; TRBD2 matches 7 bases. This CDR3 is built from 13 residues. Germline values: CDR1 SGHTA, CDR2 FQGTGA. Losses at the gene ends were 3 bases for V and 3 bases for J; bases not matched to a gene: 0. DNA for the CDR3: TGTGCCAGCAGCTTTAGCGGGACAGATACGCAGTATTTT. It translates to CASSFSGTDTQYF.

The genes are TRBV20-1 and TRBJ2-4, with D possibly TRBD1 on 5 matching bases. Germline-derived CDR1 and CDR2 are DFQATT and SNEGSKA (reference sequence). This CDR3 region has 13 residues. V dropped 3 bases and J dropped 7 bases, with 13 bases sitting between them. This chain's CDR3 is CSASEAGINIQYF. The CDR3 nucleotides read TGCAGTGCTAGTGAGGCAGGGATCAACATTCAGTACTTC.

This chain joins TRBV30 and TRBJ1-1; D uncertain. The CDR3 spans 12 residues. V was clipped by 4 bases and J by 5 bases, with 11 bases between them. From germline, CDR1 is GTSNPN and CDR2 SVGIG (reference sequence). The CDR3 is CAWTHTGTEAFF. DNA of the CDR3: TGTGCCTGGACCCATACGGGGACTGAAGCTTTCTTT.

The gene calls are TRBV3-1 (or the pseudogene TRBV3-2) and TRBJ1-1; D is perhaps TRBD1 (6 bases). Germline V lookup: CDR1 LGHDT, CDR2 YNNKEL (reference sequence). The CDR3 contains 16 residues. V lost 3 bases, J lost 5 bases, and 19 bases lay in between. CDR3 in amino acids: CASSQTSRGALTEAFF. CDR3 nucleotide sequence: TGTGCCAGCAGCCAGACTTCTCGGGGGGCTCTTACTGAAGCTTTCTTT.

The J gene is TRBJ2-1, the V gene TRBV6-2 or TRBV6-3, with 9 bases matching TRBD2. With V trimmed by 0 bases and J by 8 bases, 8 bases remained unmatched. This CDR3 contains 16 residues. The V gene's germline CDR1 is MNHEY and CDR2 SVGEGT. Here the CDR3 reads CASSYSGGRVSYEQFF. The CDR3 nucleotides are TGTGCCAGCAGTTACTCCGGCGGGAGGGTAAGCTATGAGCAGTTCTTC.